This TCR beta chain was captured in a study of monozygotic twins with inflammatory bowel disease (dated by TCRdb to between 2018 and 2020). Background for the entire study: The full study comprised 28 monozygotic twin pairs: nine German pairs (four IBD-concordant, five IBD-discordant) and 19 IBD-discordant Danish pairs. The search for disease-associated traits relied mainly on comparing, within discordant pairs, IBD patients with their genetically identical healthy co-twins. Each individual had, on average, about 151 000 unique TCRalpha sequences and 181 000 unique TCRbeta sequences available for analysis.

From each donor, a roughly 2.3 ml peripheral blood sample was collected into PAXgene tubes and stored at -80 degrees C. Without T cell sorting, total RNA was isolated from whole blood using the PAXgene blood miRNA kit on an automated QIAcube. Peripheral blood from monozygotic twin pairs concordant or discordant for inflammatory bowel disease was subjected to deep TCRalpha and TCRbeta repertoire profiling with unique molecular barcoding. For every twin pair, smoking habits were documented, and each individual was categorised as a current, former or never smoker. CDR1 ENHRY and CDR2 SYGVKD are derived from the germline V gene. From the cysteine up to the phenylalanine, the CDR3 has a length of 12 residues. No DNA is listed. What the authors observed across the whole study: Measured by the inverse Simpson index, TCRbeta repertoire diversity was lower in IBD patients than in their healthy co-twins. No difference in repertoire similarity was observed between concordant and discordant twins, possibly owing to limited statistical power. Different T cell subtypes could not be distinguished in the analysis. The results gave no support for a single strong signal or clonotype linked to IBD. Because patients were on differing immunosuppressive treatments, the repertoires may have picked up extra background noise and inter-individual variability. Compared with healthy twins, IBD patients had fewer clonotypes in common with other individuals, a difference most pronounced in patients showing signs of disease activity.

Library preparation used 5' RACE. Each TCR library was prepared from about 3.5 ug of total RNA. For each sample, cDNA synthesis was carried out in eight separate reactions using SMARTScribe reverse transcriptase. During cDNA synthesis, template switching introduced unique molecular identifiers that contained a 6-nucleotide sample barcode. TCRalpha and TCRbeta cDNA was amplified in two nested PCRs of about 17 and 10 cycles, and bead purification was carried out after each PCR. Before amplification, the cDNA was both treated with uracil DNA-glycosylase and purified with the QIAquick PCR purification kit. The second PCR added Illumina TruSeq-compatible adapters along with sample-specific barcodes. TapeStation and Qubit were used to check library quality and concentration, and around 4.5 ng of each library went into the pool. The pooled libraries were sequenced with 2 x 100 bp reads and custom sequencing primers on an Illumina HiSeq2500 single-index Rapid Run. Per the source publication's procedure: UMI-based consensus assembly with MiGEC version 1.2.6 was used to correct PCR and sequencing errors. MiXCR version 2.1.1 was used for V(D)J alignment, clonotype assembly and CDR3 extraction. To normalise gene usage, clonotype sharing and MAIT/NKT TCR abundance, the analysis used the top 1000, 10 000 and 20 000 clonotypes per sample. Diversity was computed as the inverse Simpson index with the vegan R package after downsampling to 27 000 UMIs. Paired Mann-Whitney U tests were applied to discordant twin pairs, and Benjamini-Hochberg correction was used for multiple testing. Each entry corresponds to one CDR3 protein sequence from reads that TCRdb reprocessed, and DNA is not given. None of the V and J calls come from the authors' own analysis; TCRdb made them. This sample's table contains a few hundred thousand distinct CDR3 sequences. 1.5% to 2% of the sample is in the top ten clones.

In regard to this clonotype: It lacks a known antigen.

The receptor chain draws on TRBV10-3 and TRBJ2-7; the D call of TRBD1 rests on TCRdb alone, since no DNA is present to check it. The source is a human donor with ulcerative colitis or Crohn's disease, or a healthy co-twin of an affected twin (not recorded which). Sequencing input: blood. The CDR3 in this case is CATRDISYEQYF.